This T cell receptor beta chain is drawn from a study of Graves' ophthalmopathy and Graves' hyperthyroidism. Per germline, CDR1 SGHTA and CDR2 FQGNSA. This CDR3 spans 15 amino acids. Researchers took RNA transcripts and amplified TCR beta CDR3 regions from them. RT-PCR with HTBI primers came first, then second-round multiplex PCR. TCRdb re-called the multiplex PCR reads through MiXCR, storing one row per CDR3 protein. The table has about 230,000 distinct CDR3 sequences, roughly 50% seen once. Comments on this clonotype: One end of the junction fails to match germline, which may point to a read error.

The specimen sequenced was peripheral blood. The receptor's source is an adult man with Graves' ophthalmopathy. The chain combines TRBV7-2 with TRBJ1-1, with 7 bases fitting TRBD1. The CDR3 DNA follows: TGCGCCAGCAGCTTCCTACAGGGGTTAGACGCTGAAGCTTTCTTT. This encodes CASSFLQGLDAEAFF.